The 17 T cell receptor beta chains below come from one sample, sequenced in a study of cytomegalovirus exposure and HLA in healthy donors. PCR was performed using 60 Vbeta and 13 Jbeta primers. Assay: immunoSEQ multiplex PCR; the TCRdb copy retains only in-frame clones and omits some. The sample shows approximately 190,000 clones, more than 65% of them seen only once. Sequences were obtained from PBMCs. These receptors all come from a man aged 35 to 55 in good health and CMV-seropositive.

The V and J genes are TRBV6-5 and TRBJ2-5; 7 positions agree with TRBD1. CDR3 size: 15 residues. The junction had 6 bases not matched to a gene; V was cut back by 0 bases and J by 5 bases. In germline, CDR1 is MNHEY, CDR2 SVGAGI. CDR3 nucleotides: TGTGCCAGCAGTTACTCCTGGGACAGTTGGGAGACCCAGTACTTC. It is translated as CASSYSWDSWETQYF.

In nucleotides, the CDR3 is TGCGCCAGCAGTCTCACGGTTACCTACGAGCAGTACTTC. This gives the protein CASSLTVTYEQYF. The rearrangement uses TRBV4-1 and TRBJ2-7, with no clear D. This CDR3 has 13 residues. Germline-derived CDR1 and CDR2 are MGHRA and YSYEKL. Trimming stripped 6 bases from V and 2 bases from J, with 11 bases between.

The chain has TRBV7-9 and TRBJ1-3; D not resolved. V gave up 4 bases and J gave up 0 bases, with 13 bases separating them. The length of the CDR3 is 16 residues. Germline lookup yields CDR1 SEHNR and CDR2 FQNEAQ (reference sequence). CDR3 sequence reads: CASSSYTSPSGNTIYF. DNA of the CDR3: TGTGCCAGCAGCTCCTATACTTCCCCCTCTGGAAACACCATATATTTT.

The chain joins TRBV5-4 to TRBJ2-2, with D maybe TRBD2 (5 bases). Trimming removed 6 bases at V and 7 bases at J, with 16 bases between. CDR1 and CDR2 from the germline V gene are SGHNT and YYREEE (reference sequence). The CDR3 runs 14 residues. The CDR3 DNA reads as TGTGCCAGCATCACAGCCTCGGGGAGCGGGGAGCTGTTTTTT. Its translation is CASITASGSGELFF.

The rearrangement joins TRBV5-8 to TRBJ2-4, with 8 nucleotides matching TRBD1. Germline V gives CDR1 SGHTS, CDR2 YDEGEE. Trimming took 4 bases from V and 4 from J; bases not matched to a gene: 7. This CDR3 region has 15 residues. The CDR3 spells CASSADRASKNIQYF. CDR3 DNA: TGTGCCAGCAGCGCGGACAGGGCCTCTAAAAACATTCAGTACTTC. Based on the CDR3 plus reference TRBV5-8 and TRBJ2-4, the full variable domain is EAGVTQSPTHLIKTRGQQATLRCSPISGHTSVYWYQQALGLGLQFLLWYDEGEERNRGNFPPRFSGRQFPNYSSELNVNALELEDSALYLCASSADRASKNIQYFGAGTRLSVL.

The V and J genes are TRBV6-6 and TRBJ2-4, with D possibly TRBD2 on 5 matching bases. The V gene lost 7 bases and the J gene lost 2 bases, with 9 bases spanning the gap. CDR1 is MNHNY, CDR2 SVGAGI, per germline (reference sequence). The CDR3 is made up of 13 amino acids. The CDR3 is CASTGGSKNIQYF. CDR3 nucleotides: TGTGCCAGCACCGGCGGGTCCAAAAACATTCAGTACTTC.

This clone was seen once. The gene calls are TRBV4-1 and TRBJ2-2, with D perhaps TRBD2 (6 bases). This CDR3 is 14 amino acids long. V shed 3 bases and J shed 5 bases, with 10 bases lying between them. Per the germline V gene, CDR1 is MGHRA and CDR2 is YSYEKL. The CDR3 loop reads CASSQGLLTGELFF. As DNA, the CDR3 is TGCGCCAGCAGCCAGGGACTTCTGACCGGGGAGCTGTTTTTT.

This chain links TRBV7-2 with TRBJ2-5; D gene uncertain. The CDR3 spans 14 residues. The ends were cut back, 4 bases at V and 0 bases at J, with 9 bases in the middle. Germline V gives CDR1 SGHTA, CDR2 FQGNSA. In nucleotides, the CDR3 is TGTGCCAGCAGCTCCCAGTCGTACCAAGAGACCCAGTACTTC. Translating gives CASSSQSYQETQYF.

The V call is TRBV6-1, the J call TRBJ2-6, with 7 bases that match TRBD1. This CDR3 comprises 19 residues. The germline V gene encodes CDR1 MNHNS and CDR2 SASEGT. V trimming: 2 bases; J trimming: 0 bases; junction bases outside the gene matches: 10. The CDR3 loop is CASSEMGAGGYSGANVLTF. The DNA for the CDR3 is TGTGCCAGCAGTGAAATGGGAGCAGGGGGATACTCTGGGGCCAACGTCCTGACTTTC.

The chain is built from TRBV5-8 and TRBJ1-5; the D is unclear. The CDR3 sequence is 15 residues long. Deletions cut 0 bases from V and 5 bases from J, with 12 bases between. CDR1 is SGHTS, CDR2 YDEGEE, per germline. The CDR3, as DNA: TGTGCCAGCAGCTTGGTTGGTCAGGCTGATCAGCCCCAGCATTTT. Translating gives CASSLVGQADQPQHF.

The genes are TRBV5-1 and TRBJ2-1; 7 positions agree with TRBD2. V shed 0 bases and J 0 bases; nucleotides not matched to a gene: 6. The CDR3 is 17 residues long. Per germline, CDR1 SGHRS and CDR2 YFSETQ. The CDR3 region has the DNA TGCGCCAGCAGCTTGGGAGGGGCGGGAGACTCCTACAATGAGCAGTTCTTC. Translating gives CASSLGGAGDSYNEQFF.

This rearrangement joins TRBV7-9 to TRBJ1-2; perhaps TRBD1 as D (5 bases). The germline CDR1 and CDR2 sequences are SEHNR and FQNEAQ (reference sequence). CDR3 length equals 17 residues. V lost 1 base and J 4 bases, leaving 19 bases between the germline ends. The CDR3 protein is CASSLDYEQGLGYGYTF. The CDR3 DNA reads as TGTGCCAGCAGCTTAGACTACGAGCAGGGACTTGGCTATGGCTACACCTTC.

The chain combines TRBV30 with TRBJ1-1; 10 nucleotides match TRBD1. Trimming at V came to 5 bases and at J to 10 bases, leaving 13 bases not matched to a gene. The CDR3 runs 14 residues. Germline V lookup: CDR1 GTSNPN, CDR2 SVGIG (reference sequence). The DNA for the CDR3 is TGTGCCTGGGCTAGGGTGAGACAGGGGGCCGGAGCTTTCTTT. It is translated as CAWARVRQGAGAFF.

The chain links TRBV5-1 to TRBJ2-5; a possible D gene is TRBD2 (5 bases). Trimming shortened V by 2 bases and J by 5 bases, and 16 bases separated the two germline ends. The CDR3 contains 15 residues. CDR1 and CDR2 from the germline V gene are SGHRS and YFSETQ. DNA for the CDR3: TGCGCCAGCAGCTTCGGAGGTCCTGCCTCGGAGACCCAGTACTTC. It encodes CASSFGGPASETQYF.

The chain joins TRBV4-3 to TRBJ2-2; 14 nucleotides match TRBD2. Germline CDR1 and CDR2: LGHNA and YSLEER. Losses at the gene ends were 0 bases for V and 4 bases for J; bases not matched to a gene: 4. The CDR3 loop spans 18 amino acids. For the CDR3, the DNA is TGCGCCAGCAGCCAAGAGACTAGCGGGAGGGGGGCCACCGGGGAGCTGTTTTTT. It codes for CASSQETSGRGATGELFF.

This clone was seen more than once but under ten times. This chain links TRBV7-9 with TRBJ2-7, with 7 bases identical to TRBD1. Trimming removed 5 bases from V and 7 bases from J; junction bases left unmatched: 8. This CDR3 has 13 amino acids. The germline CDR1 and CDR2 sequences are SEHNR and FQNEAQ (reference sequence). In DNA, the CDR3 is TGTGCCAGCAGCCCAACAGGGGCCCCAGAGCAGTACTTC. This encodes CASSPTGAPEQYF.

This clone is a singleton in its sample. The V call is TRBV10-1, the J call TRBJ2-3; D gene uncertain. Trimming left V 3 bases short and J 2 bases short, with 12 bases between. There are 15 residues in the CDR3. Germline lookup yields CDR1 WNHNN and CDR2 SYGVQD (reference sequence). CDR3 sequence reads: CASSDISTHTDTQYF. For the CDR3, the DNA is TGCGCCAGCAGTGATATATCCACACACACAGATACGCAGTATTTT.